This TCR beta chain is from a study of T-cell memory formation after mild COVID-19 (TCRdb year 2021). General notes on the study: TCR sequence clusters from the two donors were found to be largely donor specific. Longitudinal TCRalpha and TCRbeta repertoire sequencing tracked T-cell clones expanding and contracting after mild COVID-19 in two donors. Two young, previously healthy adult volunteers made up the cohort, one male and one female.

Concerning this clonotype itself: The antigen it recognizes is unknown. No base-level quality is on record; no much larger clone is a single base apart.

Sequences SGHTA (CDR1) and FQGNSA (CDR2) are obtained from the germline V gene. Counted from cysteine to phenylalanine, this CDR3 has 14 amino acids. Of all the DNA, just the CDR3 is kept, 42 bases in frame from base 1. V is clipped by 5 bases and J by 4 bases, and the sequence between their germline boundaries is 13 bases long. The research as a whole found: Clones contracting from day 15 to 85 had balanced CD4/CD8 phenotypes, while a second wave expanding from day 15 to 37 was biased towards CD4+. Contracting CD4+ clones were found mainly in CM and EM memory subsets, while CD8+ clones were enriched in EMRA. Some responding clones were detected in pre-infection memory, which suggested that pre-existing cross-reactive memory T cells had joined the SARS-CoV-2 response. Only a couple of mild cases were covered in the study, and larger cohorts including severe cases with pre-infection samples were considered necessary. The second-wave clones that peaked on day 37 were not confirmed to be SARS-CoV-2 specific.

Sequencing was performed on an Illumina NovaSeq 6000. TCRalpha and TCRbeta cDNA libraries were built by 5'RACE with constant-segment primers, adding sample barcodes and unique molecular identifiers. RNA was extracted from every sample with Trizol reagent. Amplification of the libraries took two PCR steps, and the second step added a second sample barcode plus Illumina TruSeq adapters. The libraries were sequenced on an Illumina NovaSeq using 2 x 150 bp paired-end reads. As for the authors' bioinformatics: Reads were demultiplexed and collapsed into UMI-guided consensus sequences with migec v1.2.7. Using mixcr v2.1.11, UMI consensuses were aligned to TRA and TRB V and J templates and then assembled into clonotypes. A clonotype was counted as expanded or contracted only when both edgeR and NoisET called the clonotype significant, with the noise models trained on biological replicates. For edgeR calls, the cutoffs were a false discovery rate-adjusted p below 0.01 and a log2 fold-change threshold of 1. As an exploratory analysis of dynamics, max-normalized trajectories of the 1000 most abundant clonotypes were examined by PCA with hierarchical clustering. Separately sequenced CD4+ and CD8+ repertoires were used to assign the CD4 or CD8 phenotype of responding clones. Using fastp at Q25 and MiXCR, TCRdb reprocessed the public reads and kept productive beta chains. Rows with a matching CDR3 protein are joined into one entry that keeps the most common DNA and genes. V and J calls and clone size were set by TCRdb, not the authors. The table for this sample lists 300,000 to 350,000 distinct CDR3 sequences; 13% to 15% of them were counted only once. The ten largest clones represent 20% to 25% of the sample.

PBMCs were isolated by Ficoll-Paque density gradient centrifugation. The sequence was obtained from a man younger than 30 who had mild COVID-19 (a few samples of this study predate the infection). The sample titles of this study are shuffled in the database, so cell type and time point are left out; the donor was told from shared clones. The sequenced sample was PBMCs or a T cell subset sorted from them (not recorded which). The sequence is built from TRBV7-2 and TRBJ2-3, with the D segment possibly TRBD1 or TRBD2, each aligning over 6 bases. CDR3 protein: CASSQKGEADTQYF. The DNA is TGTGCCAGCAGCCAAAAGGGGGAGGCAGATACGCAGTATTTT.